This T cell receptor (beta chain) was captured by sequencing in a study of OX40 agonist ivuxolimab in advanced cancers. Some clones are missing from TCRdb's copy, which holds only in-frame ones; the method was immunoSEQ multiplex PCR. The sample lists fewer than 25,000 clones, more than 75% occurring once. There are 18 residues in the CDR3. V shed 1 base and J 2 bases; nucleotides not matched to a gene: 13. Germline CDR1 reads SEHNR; CDR2 reads FQNEAQ (reference sequence). The receptor comes from an adult with an advanced solid tumor such as melanoma, head and neck, liver or kidney cancer. V is TRBV7-9 and J is TRBJ2-7; 8 nucleotides line up with TRBD1. The sample consisted of CD4+ or CD8+ T cells sorted from blood, taken in a trial of the OX40 agonist ivuxolimab. This CDR3 is CASSLDGTGTPWTYEQYF. CDR3 DNA: TGTGCCAGCAGCTTAGACGGGACAGGAACCCCCTGGACCTACGAGCAGTACTTC.